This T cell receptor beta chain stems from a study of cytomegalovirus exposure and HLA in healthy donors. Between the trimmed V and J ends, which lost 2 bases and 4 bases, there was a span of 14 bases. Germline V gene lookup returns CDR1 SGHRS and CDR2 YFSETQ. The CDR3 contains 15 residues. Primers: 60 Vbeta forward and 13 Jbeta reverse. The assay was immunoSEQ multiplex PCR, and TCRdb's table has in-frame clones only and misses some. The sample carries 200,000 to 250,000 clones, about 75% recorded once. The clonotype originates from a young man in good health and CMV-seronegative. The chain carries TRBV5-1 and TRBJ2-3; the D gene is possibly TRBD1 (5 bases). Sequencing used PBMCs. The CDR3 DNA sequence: TGCGCCAGCAGCTTAGGGGTCGGTGAGTCAGATACGCAGTATTTT. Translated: CASSLGVGESDTQYF.